Detailed here is one T cell receptor beta chain. Its antigen is unknown. This sample was included in a study of T-cell memory formation after mild COVID-19. Broader study findings: Clones that contracted from day 15 to 85 were balanced CD4/CD8, while later expanders leaned CD4+. Pre-infection memory already had some responding clones, implying cross-reactive memory joined.

This CDR3 is built from 15 residues. In germline, CDR1 is LNHDA, CDR2 SQIVND (reference sequence). Trimming stripped 2 bases from V and 5 bases from J, with 13 bases between. The TCR alpha and TCR beta cDNA libraries, bearing sample barcodes and UMIs, were generated by 5'RACE using constant-segment primers. TCRdb recomputed calls from the 5' RACE reads with MiXCR, one row per CDR3 protein. The profile covers about 620,000 distinct CDR3 sequences, with roughly 18% appearing a single time and around 12% taken by the ten largest. This clonotype was sampled from an adult woman who had mild COVID-19 (a few samples of this study predate the infection). Cell type and time point are not known. Source material: PBMCs or a T cell subset sorted from them (not recorded which). This chain joins TRBV19 and TRBJ2-1; D may match TRBD1 or TRBD2 (7 bases each). CDR3 in amino acids: CASSIWQGGNNEQFF. The CDR3 DNA is TGTGCCAGTAGTATATGGCAGGGGGGGAACAATGAGCAGTTCTTC. Supplemented by reference TRBV19 and TRBJ2-1, the full variable domain reads DGGITQSPKYLFRKEGQNVTLSCEQNLNHDAMYWYRQDPGQGLRLIYYSQIVNDFQKGDIAEGYSVSREKKESFPLTVTSAQKNPTAFYLCASSIWQGGNNEQFFGPGTRLTVL.